This T cell receptor (beta chain) was found in a study of T cell responses to AZD1222 COVID-19 vaccine (dated by TCRdb to the early 2020s). General notes on the study: AZD1222 recipients with second doses at about 4 weeks or about 12 weeks were pooled, because spike-specific TCR depth and breadth did not differ between schedules. A total of 230 to 250 trial participants underwent TCR sequencing, of whom 207 received two doses of AZD1222 and about 26 received two doses of the MenACWY control vaccine. Trial participants were enrolled into age subgroups of 18-55, 56-69 and 70-plus years, which contained approximately 150, 28 and 58 TCR-sequenced participants, respectively. Results the study describes overall, beyond this receptor: Only six AZD1222 recipients were SARS-CoV-2 seropositive at baseline, limiting conclusions about previously exposed vaccinees. Because no day 14 peak-response samples were available, repertoires were characterized only after the peak T cell response. Participants were mostly white British, with more females than males. The authors suggested clonal diversity may have been underestimated. CD4 TCRs associated with the vaccine covered the entire spike protein, and the dominant responses were in regions 160-218 and 743-854. The 56-69-year group was small, and its depth increase did not reach significance, likely because of low power. A significant rise in spike-specific TCR breadth and depth was observed after two AZD1222 doses relative to day 0 and relative to MenACWY recipients. Epitopes outside the regions mutated in the B.1.351 and B.1.1.7 variants were reportedly recognized by nearly half of the unique spike-specific TCRs.

The CDR3 regions of human TCRbeta chains were analyzed by immunosequencing. Regarding the original processing steps: TCRs in the repertoires were compared against a reference library of SARS-CoV-2-specific TCRs that had been generated with the MIRA antigen-specificity platform. Breadth meant the fraction of unique TCRs that were SARS-CoV-2-associated, whereas depth meant the fraction of total T cells that were SARS-CoV-2-associated. Using the MIRA data, every spike-specific TCR was mapped to the spike region that the TCR reacted to and assigned to either a CD4 or a CD8 class. Log10-transformed breadth and depth values were compared by one-way ANOVA with Sidak's multiple comparisons tests. The source is immuneACCESS, and TCRdb retained only in-frame sequences with V and J called. Part of the clones is not carried over; for the studies checked, unresolved V genes explain less than half of this, and the remainder is unexplained. V, J and clone size reflect that table, while D and trimming were determined from the DNA. Counted in this sample were 99,000 or so clones; about 91% of them appeared once. The top ten clonotypes cover 18% of the sample.

In the case of this clone: The clone's antigen remains unknown. Per-base qualities were not stored, and no clone one base away is much larger.

The meaning of the sample's time point label: baseline before first vaccination. Samples from vaccinated people were obtained from the UK trials COV001 and COV002, which included a single-blind randomized controlled phase 2/3 trial of AZD1222 (ChAdOx1 nCoV-19) in healthy adults. For TCRbeta chain sequencing, PBMC samples were collected from trial participants at day 0 and at day 28 after the second dose. Looking up the germline V gene yields CDR1 SNHLY and CDR2 FYNNEI. The CDR3 starts with the cysteine, ends with the phenylalanine, and has 13 residues. Of all the DNA, just the CDR3 is kept, 39 bases in frame from base 1. V is pared back by 8 bases and J by 8 bases, with 18 bases lying between the germline termini.

The chain was built from TRBV2 and TRBJ1-2, and possibly TRBD1, on 6 matching bases. The sequencing here drew on peripheral blood, taken on day 0 of AZD1222 vaccination. The TCR comes from an adult in good health. The CDR3 region has the sequence CASPGHRAGGYTF. The sequenced DNA is TGTGCCAGCCCGGGACACCGAGCGGGAGGCTACACCTTC. Joined to the reference TRBV2 and TRBJ1-2 proteins, this CDR3 gives the full variable domain: EPEVTQTPSHQVTQMGQEVILRCVPISNHLYFYWYRQILGQKVEFLVSFYNNEISEKSEIFDDQFSVERPDGSNFTLKIRSTKLEDSAMYFCASPGHRAGGYTFGSGTRLTVV.